This is a list of T cell receptor beta chains from one sample in a study of regulatory T cells in long-lasting Graves disease. A single record per CDR3 protein comes from TCRdb applying MiXCR to the multiplex PCR reads. The data show a few hundred thousand distinct CDR3 sequences, with roughly a quarter seen just once and about 27% held by the top ten. The source was peripheral blood mononuclear cells (PBMCs), collected when the disease was refractory, from a patient treated with antithyroid drugs. These receptors were taken from a female donor with Graves disease. Both conserved end residues are part of each CDR3. Fields, in order: J gene, clone size, D gene, V gene, CDR3 DNA, CDR3 protein. A D gene is named only where the DNA matches it firmly. Rows may omit the clone size; those that give it use once, few, many or a size class.

TRBJ1-2 | NA | NA | TRBV6-2/TRBV6-3 | TGTGCCAGCAGAGTTCGGGAGGATCGGAGCTATGGCTACACCTTC | CASRVREDRSYGYTF
TRBJ1-1 | few | TRBD1 | TRBV7-3 | TGTGCCAGCAGCTCGACAGGGGCGACTGAAGCTTTCTTT | CASSSTGATEAFF
TRBJ2-7 | few | TRBD2 | TRBV29-1 | TGCAGCGTTGGGAACGGGACTAGGGTCGACGAGCAGTACTTC | CSVGNGTRVDEQYF
TRBJ1-6 | NA | TRBD1 | TRBV30 | TGTGCCTGGAGTAAAAGGGGACAGATAAATTCACCCCTCCACTTT | CAWSKRGQINSPLHF
TRBJ1-4 | NA | NA | TRBV15 | TGTGCCACCAGCAGAGTTTTCTATAATAATGAAAAACTGTTTTTT | CATSRVFYNNEKLFF
TRBJ1-5 | few | NA | TRBV27 | TGTGCCAGCAGTTTACAGGGGTTACATCAGCCCCAGCATTTT | CASSLQGLHQPQHF
TRBJ2-7 | few | TRBD1 | TRBV6-4 | TGTGCCAGCAGTTACTCGCACCTGGACAGGGGGAACTACGAGCAGTACTTC | CASSYSHLDRGNYEQYF
TRBJ2-1 | NA | NA | TRBV27 | TGTGCCAGCAGTCCTCTAGCGACCTACAATGAGCAGTTCTTC | CASSPLATYNEQFF
TRBJ1-1 | NA | NA | TRBV30 | TGTGCCCGGAGAGGGAGCGGGAACACTGAAGCTTTCTTT | CARRGSGNTEAFF
TRBJ1-1 | NA | NA | TRBV29-1 | TGCAGCGTTAAGGACATGAACACTGAAGCTTTCTTT | CSVKDMNTEAFF